The source of this T cell receptor beta chain is a study of blood T cells in healthy people across ages. The V gene end was trimmed by 0 bases and the J gene end by 11 bases; junction bases not matched to a gene: 2. The CDR3 totals 12 residues. Germline lookup yields CDR1 LNHNV and CDR2 YYDKDF (reference sequence). Regarding the study as a whole: Naive T cell percentage by flow cytometry tracked strongly with beta diversity. Diversity estimates drawn from one million T cells were deemed underestimates.

For the second PCR, which ran for 7 to 11 cycles, a sample-barcoded 5' primer and a J-beta primer mix were used. TCRdb redid the calling of the 5' RACE reads with MiXCR, one entry per CDR3 protein. The sample yields around 1,700,000 distinct CDR3 sequences, roughly 30% seen once. This clonotype appeared once. What it recognizes is unknown. This chain uses TRBV15 with TRBJ1-1; 8 bases map to TRBD1. The specimen was blood. The clonotype was recovered from a woman aged 25 to 39 in good health. The CDR3 DNA is TGTGCCACCAGCAGAGATCAGGGGGCGGCTTTCTTT. Protein sequence: CATSRDQGAAFF.